One sample yielded the 26 T cell receptor beta chains listed below, sequenced in a study of T cells in Graves' hyperthyroidism and ophthalmopathy. Amplified regions were TCR beta CDR3 sequences from RNA transcripts. The primer set for the first-round RT-PCR of the TCR CDR3 was HTBI. TCRdb analysed the multiplex PCR reads with MiXCR anew, one entry per CDR3 protein. This repertoire shows about 600,000 distinct CDR3 sequences, roughly a sixth found once; its top ten account for roughly 3.5%. Material for sequencing was blood. The source of these receptors is a woman aged 40 to 50 with Graves' ophthalmopathy.

This clonotype was recorded at least ten times. The CDR3 protein is CAWSVQGGPSYEQYF. In nucleotides, the CDR3 is TGTGCCTGGAGTGTACAGGGGGGGCCCTCCTACGAGCAGTACTTC. The V and J genes are TRBV30 and TRBJ2-7, with a possible D match to TRBD1 (8 bases). CDR1 GTSNPN and CDR2 SVGIG come from the germline V gene (reference sequence). The V gene lost 0 bases and the J gene lost 0 bases, with 12 bases spanning the gap. The CDR3 totals 15 residues.

This clonotype was recorded many times. The genes are TRBV11-2 and TRBJ2-7; 8 positions agree with TRBD1. After removal of 4 bases from V and 3 bases from J, the junction contained 11 bases not matched to a gene. Looked up from germline, CDR1 is SGHAT and CDR2 is FQNNGV. The CDR3 totals 16 residues. The CDR3 sequence is CASSSAGGAVVYEQYF. For the CDR3, the DNA is TGTGCCAGCAGCTCTGCAGGGGGCGCAGTCGTCTACGAGCAGTACTTC. The full variable domain, with the rest looked up from reference TRBV11-2 and TRBJ2-7, is EAGVAQSPRYKIIEKRQSVAFWCNPISGHATLYWYQQILGQGPKLLIQFQNNGVVDDSQLPKDRFSAERLKGVDSTLKIQPAKLEDSAVYLCASSSAGGAVVYEQYFGPGTRLTVT.

This clonotype was picked up many times. This rearrangement joins TRBV3-1 to TRBJ1-1; D is possibly TRBD1 (6 bases). The germline CDR1 and CDR2 sequences are LGHDT and YNNKEL (reference sequence). The V end was cut by 4 bases, the J end by 0 bases, with 15 bases between. The length of the CDR3 is 16 residues. The CDR3 region is CASSLRGGGVNTEAFF. DNA of the CDR3: TGTGCCAGCAGCCTACGCGGAGGGGGGGTGAACACTGAAGCTTTCTTT.

V and J are TRBV19 and TRBJ2-2, with 11 positions matching TRBD2. V trimming: 4 bases; J trimming: 1 base; junction bases outside the gene matches: 8. CDR3 length equals 18 residues. Germline loops: CDR1 LNHDA, CDR2 SQIVND (reference sequence). The CDR3 bases are TGTGCCAGTAGTACTGGACTAGCGGGCCAACGGAACACCGGGGAGCTGTTTTTT. This gives the protein CASSTGLAGQRNTGELFF.

There are many counts of this clonotype. The rearrangement links TRBV28 to TRBJ2-2, with 8 nucleotides matching TRBD1. The CDR3 has 17 amino acids. The germline gives CDR1 MDHEN, CDR2 SYDVKM. J was trimmed by 1 base and V by 10 bases; bases with no gene match: 14. The CDR3 here is CATVRSTGGVNTGELFF. The CDR3 bases are TGTGCCACAGTTCGAAGCACAGGGGGTGTGAACACCGGGGAGCTGTTTTTT.

Ten or more counts support this clonotype. The gene calls are TRBV12-3 or TRBV12-4 and TRBJ1-1; D ambiguous. The CDR3 consists of 13 residues. V gave up 2 bases and J gave up 5 bases, with 9 bases separating them. The CDR3 loop reads CASSLLPMTEAFF. The CDR3 DNA reads as TGTGCCAGCAGTTTACTACCGATGACTGAAGCTTTCTTT.

This clonotype was recorded many times. V usage is TRBV3-1 and J usage is TRBJ2-3, with D unresolved. Trimming cost V 4 bases and J 1 base, with 9 bases left between them. CDR3 length: 14 amino acids. Germline V CDR1 and CDR2: LGHDT, YNNKEL (reference sequence). CDR3 region: CASSPRSRTDTQYF. The CDR3 region has the DNA TGTGCCAGCAGCCCGCGGAGCCGCACAGATACGCAGTATTTT.

With respect to this clonotype: The junction differs from germline at one of its ends, possibly a read error. The rearrangement joins TRBV6-1 to TRBJ1-1; 8 bases are a match to TRBD1. The CDR3 runs to 13 residues. In germline, CDR1 is MNHNS, CDR2 SASEGT. CDR3 coding DNA: TGTGTCAGCAGTGACAGGGGCGGCACTGAAGCTTTCTTT. The encoded protein is CVSSDRGGTEAFF.

This clonotype was counted many times. This chain joins TRBV13 and TRBJ2-1, with D unclear. The CDR3 is made up of 12 amino acids. Per the germline V gene, CDR1 is PRHDT and CDR2 is FYEKMQ (reference sequence). V shed 8 bases and J shed 6 bases, with 11 bases lying between them. CDR3 sequence reads: CASQFLGNEQFF. The DNA for the CDR3 is TGTGCCAGCCAATTTCTAGGCAATGAGCAGTTCTTC.

Many counts were recorded for this clonotype. The CDR3 sequence: CSASGSSGFNEQFF. The CDR3 region has the DNA TGCAGTGCTAGCGGATCTAGCGGGTTCAATGAGCAGTTCTTC. This chain connects TRBV20-1 to TRBJ2-1, with 8 bases identical to TRBD2. V shed 3 bases, J shed 6 bases, and the junction held 7 bases outside the gene matches. Germline V CDR1 and CDR2: DFQATT, SNEGSKA (reference sequence). The CDR3 extends over 14 amino acids.

Regarding this clonotype: A much larger clone differs by one base, so this may be a read error. CDR3 DNA sequence: TGTGCCAGCAACCAATTCCCCACAGATACGCAGTATTTT. Residues: CASNQFPTDTQYF. The V gene is TRBV12-3 or TRBV12-4, the J gene TRBJ2-3; D is undetermined. CDR3 size: 13 residues. V gave up 7 bases and J gave up 2 bases, with 10 bases separating them.

With regard to this clonotype: This clone may be a read error of a much larger clone one base away. The chain joins TRBV7-2 to TRBJ2-3; D is tentatively TRBD1 or TRBD2 (6 bases each). In germline, CDR1 is SGHTA, CDR2 FQGNSA. This CDR3 spans 15 amino acids. The chain's CDR3 is CASSLRAGRTDMQYF. In DNA, the CDR3 is TGTGCCAGCAGCCTACGGGCAGGGAGGACAGATATGCAGTATTTT.

In this sample, this clonotype turned up a few times. This chain connects TRBV27 to TRBJ2-7; no reliable D call. This CDR3 comprises 14 residues. Germline CDR1 is MNHEY and CDR2 is SMNVEV (reference sequence). V lost 3 bases, J lost 0 bases, and 9 bases lay in between. CDR3 coding DNA: TGTGCCAGCAGTTTTTCTGTAAGCTCCTACGAGCAGTACTTC. It translates to CASSFSVSSYEQYF.

This clonotype was found a few times. The chain couples TRBV29-1 to TRBJ2-1, with TRBD2 identical over 7 bases. Germline trimming cut 3 bases from V and 3 bases from J; bases unmatched to any gene: 5. This CDR3 region has 14 residues. CDR1 is SQVTM, CDR2 ANQGSEA, per germline. The CDR3 DNA follows: TGCAGCGTTGATGGCGGGAGCTTCTACAATGAGCAGTTCTTC. It is translated as CSVDGGSFYNEQFF.

V and J are TRBV29-1 and TRBJ1-1, with TRBD1 as a possible D gene (5 bases). CDR3 length: 12 residues. Germline values: CDR1 SQVTM, CDR2 ANQGSEA. Trimming took 7 bases from V and 7 from J, leaving 16 bases between them. Written as DNA, the CDR3 is TGCAGCGCAAACGACAGAGTGGGTGAAGCTTTCTTT. Its translation is CSANDRVGEAFF.

This clonotype came up a few times. The J gene is TRBJ2-6, the V gene TRBV4-1; maybe TRBD2 (5 bases). CDR1 MGHRA and CDR2 YSYEKL come from the germline V gene. This CDR3 spans 13 amino acids. Trimming shortened V by 4 bases and J by 4 bases, and 5 bases separated the two germline ends. The CDR3, as DNA: TGCGCCAGCAGCCGCGGGGGGGCCAACGTCCTGACTTTC. Amino acid sequence: CASSRGGANVLTF.

This clonotype was seen repeatedly, ten times or more. The chain couples TRBV5-1 to TRBJ2-7, with a possible D match to TRBD2 (5 bases). Germline V lookup: CDR1 SGHRS, CDR2 YFSETQ. The CDR3 runs 15 residues. V gave up 4 bases and J gave up 4 bases, with 18 bases separating them. The CDR3 spells CASSPERVAEYEQYF. DNA for the CDR3: TGCGCCAGCAGCCCTGAGAGGGTTGCGGAATACGAGCAGTACTTC. Combining the CDR3 with reference TRBV5-1 and TRBJ2-7 gives the whole variable domain KAGVTQTPRYLIKTRGQQVTLSCSPISGHRSVSWYQQTPGQGLQFLFEYFSETQRNKGNFPGRFSGRQFSNSRSEMNVSTLELGDSALYLCASSPERVAEYEQYFGPGTRLTVT.

This clonotype was observed at least ten times. The chain employs TRBV11-2 and TRBJ2-1, with 8 bases lining up with TRBD2. Germline CDR1 is SGHAT and CDR2 is FQNNGV. Trimming removed 4 bases from V and 0 bases from J; junction bases left unmatched: 11. This CDR3 comprises 18 residues. For the CDR3, the DNA is TGTGCCAGCAGCTCCATAGCGGGAAGTAGCAACTCCTACAATGAGCAGTTCTTC. Translated, it gives CASSSIAGSSNSYNEQFF.

For the CDR3, the DNA is TGTGCCAGCTCCCGCCCGGGACTAATTTTGGATACGCAGTATTTT. Translation: CASSRPGLILDTQYF. J is TRBJ2-3 and V is TRBV18; 7 bases agree with TRBD2. Germline lookup yields CDR1 KGHSH and CDR2 LQKENI. The CDR3 contains 15 residues. Trimming at V came to 6 bases and at J to 6 bases, leaving 12 bases not matched to a gene. The full variable domain, rest sourced from reference TRBV18 and TRBJ2-3, is NAGVMQNPRHLVRRRGQEARLRCSPMKGHSHVYWYRQLPEEGLKFMVYLQKENIIDESGMPKERFSAEFPKEGPSILRIQQVVRGDSAAYFCASSRPGLILDTQYFGPGTRLTVL.

This clonotype was found many times. V is TRBV2 and J is TRBJ2-4; TRBD1 aligns across 7 bases. The CDR3 contains 14 residues. CDR1 and CDR2 (germline): SNHLY, FYNNEI. V lost 6 bases and J lost 4; bases outside the gene matches: 6. In nucleotides, the CDR3 is TGTGCCAGCAGAGGGGACAGTAATAAAAACATTCAGTACTTC. Translation gives CASRGDSNKNIQYF.

On this clonotype itself: A read error may explain this, as a much larger clone is one base away. The genes are TRBV7-8 and TRBJ2-1, with 8 bases lining up with TRBD2. Per the germline V gene, CDR1 is SGHVS and CDR2 is FQNEAQ. This CDR3 has 16 amino acids. The CDR3 DNA reads TGTGCCAGCAGCCCCCGGGGAGCGGGAGACCCCAATGAGCAGTCCTTC. This sequence encodes CASSPRGAGDPNEQSF.

This sequence joins TRBV10-3 and TRBJ2-7; D is perhaps TRBD1 (6 bases). This CDR3 spans 14 amino acids. Germline CDR1 is ENHRY and CDR2 is SYGVKD. V was cut by 2 bases and J by 2 bases, with 10 bases left in between. The CDR3 reads CAISERGQAYEQYF. The CDR3 DNA reads TGTGCCATCAGTGAGAGGGGACAAGCCTACGAGCAGTACTTC.

This clonotype was picked up a small number of times. The chain combines TRBV29-1 with TRBJ2-7; 9 nucleotides match TRBD2. This CDR3 comprises 12 residues. CDR1 and CDR2 (germline): SQVTM, ANQGSEA. Unmatched junction bases numbered 3, after V lost 3 bases and J lost 6 bases. CDR3 region: CSVEREGPEQYF. Here the CDR3 DNA reads TGCAGCGTTGAGCGGGAGGGCCCCGAGCAGTACTTC.

This clonotype came up many times. The chain uses TRBV29-1 and TRBJ2-3; no clear D. V lost 7 bases and J lost 0, with 11 bases in between. Germline lookup yields CDR1 SQVTM and CDR2 ANQGSEA. This CDR3 is built from 13 residues. The CDR3 sequence is CSAEERSTDTQYF. CDR3 DNA sequence: TGCAGCGCCGAGGAGCGTAGCACAGATACGCAGTATTTT.

The chain's CDR3 is CSAYPSYKLNTEAFF. In nucleotides, the CDR3 is TGCAGTGCTTACCCCAGTTACAAATTGAACACTGAAGCTTTCTTT. V usage is TRBV20-1 and J usage is TRBJ1-1; no reliable D call. Per the germline V gene, CDR1 is DFQATT and CDR2 is SNEGSKA (reference sequence). Deletions cut 5 bases from V and 0 bases from J, with 16 bases between. The CDR3 covers 15 residues.

This clonotype was seen ten or more times. The chain combines TRBV19 with TRBJ1-1, with D maybe TRBD1 (6 bases). CDR3 length: 14 amino acids. V was shortened by 6 bases and J by 0 bases, with 11 bases between the two germline ends. Germline V lookup: CDR1 LNHDA, CDR2 SQIVND (reference sequence). The CDR3 DNA follows: TGTGCCAGTAGGAGACAGGCGATGAACACTGAAGCTTTCTTT. Translation gives CASRRQAMNTEAFF.